A selection of T cell receptor beta chains follows, all from one sample in a study of prognosis after radiotherapy for stage I lung cancer. TCRdb itself ran the multiplex PCR reads through MiXCR, one entry per CDR3 protein. This sample carries 20,000 to 30,000 distinct CDR3 sequences, around 39% of them seen once, and the ten largest clones take roughly a fifth. The sequencing here drew on PBMCs, taken before or after stereotactic body radiation therapy (not recorded which). The receptors were sampled from a donor older than 45 with non-small cell lung cancer. The CDR3 runs from the conserved cysteine through the conserved F or W. D genes are given only for firm matches. Some rows have no size entry. The others give once, few or many, or a class for an expanded clone.

>.|many|TRBV10-2|TRBJ1-1|14
CASSDHQGNTEAFF
TGCGCCAGCAGTGATCATCAGGGGAACACTGAAGCTTTCTTT
>TRBD1|many|TRBV24-1|TRBJ2-7|12
CATSPGGYEQYF
TGTGCCACCAGTCCAGGGGGATACGAGCAGTACTTC
>TRBD1|.|TRBV6-2/TRBV6-3|TRBJ2-7|17
CASSYSRWYRGRVEQYF
TGTGCCAGCAGTTACTCCCGGTGGTACAGGGGTCGCGTGGAGCAGTACTTC
>.|many|TRBV5-1|TRBJ1-1|14
CASKSEGAVTEAFF
TGCGCCAGCAAGAGTGAGGGAGCCGTCACTGAAGCTTTCTTT
>.|many|TRBV3-1|TRBJ2-7|13
CASSQPPYNEQYF
TGTGCCAGCAGCCAACCCCCCTACAACGAGCAGTACTTC
>TRBD1|medium-sized|TRBV19|TRBJ1-5|20
CASSTRQGGDSPYSNQPQHF
TGTGCCAGTAGTACCAGACAGGGGGGAGATTCCCCTTATAGCAATCAGCCCCAGCATTTT
>.|.|TRBV25-1|TRBJ1-2|13
CASSDWSGYFYTF
TGTGCCAGCAGTGATTGGAGTGGGTATTTCTACACCTTC
>TRBD2|many|TRBV2|TRBJ2-5|16
CASSEARLAVQETQYF
TGTGCCAGCAGTGAAGCTAGACTAGCGGTTCAAGAGACCCAGTACTTC
>.|many|TRBV9|TRBJ1-2|15
CASSPQGGGSYGYTF
TGTGCCAGCAGCCCCCAGGGTGGGGGAAGCTATGGCTACACCTTC
>.|medium-sized|TRBV11-1|TRBJ2-1|17
CASSLERSGWTHNEQFF
TGTGCCAGCAGCTTAGAACGCTCTGGGTGGACCCACAATGAGCAGTTCTTC
>.|.|TRBV20-1|TRBJ1-2|17
CSAREIKGPTGTYGYTF
TGCAGTGCTAGAGAAATTAAAGGACCAACAGGGACCTATGGCTACACCTTC
>.|.|TRBV6-2/TRBV6-3|TRBJ1-1|13
CAIKSGIGLEAFF
TGTGCCATCAAAAGTGGGATCGGGCTTGAAGCTTTCTTT
>TRBD1|many|TRBV27|TRBJ2-6|17
CASRKLDRAGEANVLTF
TGTGCCAGCAGGAAGTTGGACAGGGCAGGTGAGGCCAACGTCCTGACTTTC
>.|many|TRBV30|TRBJ1-1|9
CAWSVRAFF
TGTGCCTGGAGTGTACGAGCTTTCTTT
>.|many|TRBV20-1|TRBJ2-3|14
CSGLIPLSPDTQYF
TGCAGTGGCCTAATCCCCCTGTCTCCAGATACGCAGTATTTT
>.|.|TRBV7-9|TRBJ2-3|15
CASSLGGGSSDTQYF
TGTGCCAGCAGCTTGGGCGGGGGCTCATCCGATACGCAGTATTTT
>.|many|TRBV19|TRBJ2-1|14
CASSMNRVGNEQFF
TGTGCCAGTAGTATGAACAGGGTGGGCAATGAGCAGTTCTTC
>.|.|TRBV7-2|TRBJ2-3|16
CASSLVSSPPSDTQYF
TGTGCCAGCAGCTTAGTCTCTAGCCCCCCTTCAGATACGCAGTATTTT
>TRBD1|many|TRBV30|TRBJ1-1|14
CAWDPRDRGPEAFF
TGTGCCTGGGATCCCCGGGACAGGGGGCCTGAAGCTTTCTTT
>.|many|TRBV19|TRBJ1-1|14
CASETGQQYTEAFF
TGTGCCAGTGAAACGGGACAACAGTACACTGAAGCTTTCTTT
>TRBD1|many|TRBV20-1|TRBJ1-2|13
CSAIPDRVDGYTF
TGCAGTGCTATACCCGACAGGGTAGATGGCTACACCTTC
>.|many|TRBV4-1|TRBJ2-5|17
CASSQESGGQGSETQYF
TGCGCCAGCAGCCAAGAAAGCGGCGGGCAGGGGAGTGAGACCCAGTACTTC
>.|.|TRBV25-1|TRBJ2-1|14
CASSVTGSHNEQFF
TGTGCCAGCAGTGTAACCGGGAGCCACAATGAGCAGTTCTTC
>.|many|TRBV2|TRBJ2-6|14
CASRGRAGANVLTF
TGTGCCAGCAGAGGACGGGCTGGGGCCAACGTCCTGACTTTC
>.|.|TRBV2|TRBJ2-2|11
CASGPTGELFF
TGTGCGAGCGGACCCACGGGGGAGCTGTTTTTT
>.|many|TRBV27|TRBJ2-7|15
CASSPRDSRGDEQYF
TGTGCCAGCAGTCCACGGGACTCCCGAGGGGACGAGCAGTACTTC
>.|many|TRBV10-3|TRBJ1-3|12
CAIKRTEDTIYF
TGTGCCATCAAGAGGACAGAAGACACCATATATTTT
>.|many|TRBV19|TRBJ1-5|16
CASSTRRQVTNQPQHF
TGTGCCAGTAGTACCAGGAGACAGGTGACCAATCAGCCCCAGCATTTT
>.|many|TRBV3-1|TRBJ1-2|12
CASRAVNYGYTF
TGTGCCAGCAGAGCGGTAAACTATGGCTACACCTTC
>TRBD1|many|TRBV13|TRBJ2-7|17
CASSNHATGTASYEQYF
TGTGCCAGCAGCAACCACGCGACCGGGACAGCTTCCTACGAGCAGTACTTC
>.|many|TRBV12-3/TRBV12-4|TRBJ2-3|13
CASSLGLTDTQYF
TGTGCCAGCAGTTTGGGACTTACAGATACGCAGTATTTT
>.|many|TRBV2|TRBJ2-7|13
CASIGEITGEQYF
TGTGCCAGCATAGGAGAGATAACCGGGGAGCAGTACTTC
>TRBD2|many|TRBV7-6|TRBJ2-3|17
CASSLRPREGGADTQYF
TGTGCCAGCAGCTTGAGGCCGCGGGAGGGCGGGGCAGATACGCAGTATTTT
>.|many|TRBV10-3|TRBJ2-3|17
CAISLLRSGSNDDTQYF
TGTGCCATCAGTCTACTTAGGTCAGGGTCCAACGATGATACGCAGTATTTT
>.|.|TRBV7-2|TRBJ2-1|14
CASSLTRTVNEQFF
TGTGCCAGCAGCTTAACTCGAACGGTGAATGAGCAGTTCTTC
>TRBD1|few|TRBV3-1|TRBJ1-3|17
CASSQRGQGSSGNTIYF
TGTGCCAGCAGCCAGAGGGGGCAGGGGAGCTCTGGAAACACCATATATTTT
>TRBD2|medium-sized|TRBV20-1|TRBJ2-3|15
CSASPSGTRTDTQYF
TGCAGTGCTAGTCCTAGCGGGACGCGCACAGATACGCAGTATTTT
>.|.|TRBV28|TRBJ1-5|15
CASSRQGVCNQPQHF
TGTGCCAGCAGTCGGCAGGGTGTGTGCAATCAGCCCCAGCATTTT
>TRBD1|.|TRBV5-4|TRBJ1-2|14
CASGGGTVNYGYTF
TGTGCCAGCGGCGGTGGGACAGTGAACTATGGCTACACCTTC
>.|few|TRBV6-1|TRBJ1-2|12
CATRTANYGYTF
TGTGCCACTAGGACAGCTAACTATGGCTACACCTTC
>.|.|TRBV15|TRBJ2-3|14
CATRRPSFADTQYF
TGTGCCACCAGAAGACCCTCGTTCGCAGATACGCAGTATTTT
>TRBD2|medium-sized|TRBV6-5|TRBJ2-3|19
CASSYSKTSGRGRADTQYF
TGTGCCAGCAGTTACTCGAAGACTAGCGGGAGAGGAAGGGCAGATACGCAGTATTTT
>.|many|TRBV30|TRBJ2-1|14
CAWSLLTLYNEQFF
TGTGCCTGGAGCCTCCTGACATTATACAATGAGCAGTTCTTC
>TRBD1|many|TRBV5-4|TRBJ2-7|13
CASSTTGGYEQYF
TGTGCCAGCAGCACGACAGGGGGCTACGAGCAGTACTTC
>TRBD1|once|TRBV19|TRBJ2-6|18
CASSILGQGQLWANVLTF
TGTGCCAGTAGTATATTAGGGCAGGGACAGCTCTGGGCCAACGTCCTGACTTTC